This record covers a single TCR beta chain. Its antigen specificity is not known. No quality values exist for individual bases; no much larger clone is one base distant. The meaning of the sample's time point label: blood at routine non-recurrence follow-up after resection. TCR sequencing used whole RNA extracted from tumor and nontumor lung tissue, or from cryopreserved PBMC samples, without cell sorting. Only patients for whom sufficient RNA was available from at least two tumor regions were selected for TCR sequencing. The germline V gene (reference sequence) supplies CDR1 DFQATT and CDR2 SNEGSKA. Relative to germline, V is 3 bases shorter and J is 5 bases shorter, with 10 bases between their ends. Spanning cysteine to phenylalanine, the CDR3 consists of 12 amino acids. The kept DNA is CDR3 alone, 36 bases in frame from the first base. This specimen comes from a study of spatial heterogeneity in lung cancer (dated by TCRdb to between 2018 and 2020). Broadly, across the study: Samples were obtained from approximately 72 patients with early-stage, untreated non-small cell lung cancer from the lung TRACERx cohort. Follow-up PBMC samples were sequenced whenever available, with the median time to follow-up being 2 to 3 years after resection. Beta-chain transcripts were consistently detected in greater numbers than alpha-chain transcripts, which likely reflects a higher abundance of beta-chain transcripts. In the raw uncorrected reads, each unique combination of TCR and UMI appeared more than ten times on average. The study quantitatively compared TCR alpha and beta repertoires across multiple tumor regions, matched nontumor lung and blood in non-small cell lung cancer. Nonsynonymous mutation counts, determined by whole-exome sequencing of tumor tissue, were related to TCR repertoire features. Both alpha and beta chains were TCR-sequenced in samples taken at surgery, namely 220 tumor regions, 64 matched nontumor lung samples and 50 to 60 PBMC samples.

What the authors observed across the whole study: Ubiquitous expanded tumor TCRs were found in blood more often at tumor resection than at routine follow-up. Confirming at a functional level the hypothesis that regional TCRs recognize regional mutations was considered to require additional single-cell paired TCR alpha and beta sequencing. Only roughly 15 patients were included in comparisons of baseline and follow-up blood repertoires.

The library was generated by 5' RACE. TCRdb shows the sequencer as NextSeq 500. To allow correction of PCR and sequencing errors, the TCR library protocol tagged every TCR cDNA molecule with a unique molecular identifier. On the study's bioinformatics: TCR identification, UMI-based error correction and CDR3 extraction were performed with Decombinator tools. Expanded TCRs were defined as those above a frequency of 2 per 1,000, corresponding to the top 1% of the tumor frequency distribution. Rényi diversity was computed with the R vegan package after subsampling each repertoire 100 times to 5,000 TCRs. To build CDR3 similarity networks, amino acid triplet string-kernel similarity was used, and CDR3s were connected when their pairwise similarity was above 0.82. In TCRdb, the public reads were trimmed at Q25 with fastp and aligned with MiXCR, with productive beta chains retained. Entries that share a CDR3 protein sequence are merged under the most common genes and DNA. For this entry, the V and J calls and clone size follow TCRdb and not the study's own pipeline. Across this sample there are around 120,000 distinct CDR3 sequences, with 9% to 15% seen only once. Roughly 15% of the sample rests with the top ten.

The source was PBMCs, collected at follow-up. This receptor chain uses TRBV20-1 and TRBJ1-1, with the D gene call left open. The receptor comes from a male donor with early-stage non-small cell lung cancer. The nucleotide sequence reads TGCAGTGCTAGTACGCGGGGTACTGAAGCTTTCTTT. Its product reads: CSASTRGTEAFF.